Listed below are T cell receptor beta chains from one sample, sequenced in a study of beta chain features in type 1 diabetes. Data came from immunoSEQ multiplex PCR; TCRdb stores just in-frame clones and leaves some out. The repertoire has over 500,000 clones, 15% to 17% of them found once; the top ten carry around 0.095%. Source material: naive CD4+ T cells from blood. These receptor sequences come from a man between 18 and 35 years old in good health. Both conserved end residues are part of each CDR3. Fields, in order: J gene, D gene, V gene, clone size, CDR3 protein, CDR3 DNA. The D gene is left open where the match is weak. A clone size is listed for some rows: how often the clone was seen (once, few, many), or a class if it is expanded.

j_call: TRBJ2-1; d_call: TRBD2; v_call: TRBV13; clone_size: many; cdr3_aa: CASEAGEHNEQFF; cdr3_nt: TGTGCCAGCGAAGCGGGAGAGCACAATGAGCAGTTCTTC
j_call: TRBJ2-3; d_call: TRBD2; v_call: TRBV5-6; clone_size: few; cdr3_aa: CASSSGLAADTQYF; cdr3_nt: TGTGCCAGCAGCTCGGGGCTAGCGGCAGATACGCAGTATTTT
j_call: TRBJ2-5; d_call: NA; v_call: TRBV28; clone_size: NA; cdr3_aa: CASSPPGTPTVWGTQYF; cdr3_nt: TGTGCCAGCAGTCCTCCCGGGACACCTACTGTTTGGGGGACCCAGTACTTC
j_call: TRBJ2-5; d_call: TRBD2; v_call: TRBV5-4; clone_size: few; cdr3_aa: CASSPKTSGGTNQETQYF; cdr3_nt: TGTGCCAGCAGCCCCAAGACTAGCGGGGGGACGAATCAAGAGACCCAGTACTTC
j_call: TRBJ2-5; d_call: NA; v_call: TRBV9; clone_size: few; cdr3_aa: CASSVAPSTVETQYF; cdr3_nt: TGTGCCAGCAGCGTAGCCCCGTCTACTGTGGAGACCCAGTACTTC
j_call: TRBJ1-5; d_call: NA; v_call: TRBV5-1; clone_size: NA; cdr3_aa: CASSKGTRGQPQHF; cdr3_nt: TGCGCCAGCAGCAAGGGGACGAGGGGTCAGCCCCAGCATTTT
j_call: TRBJ2-1; d_call: NA; v_call: TRBV25-1; clone_size: NA; cdr3_aa: CASTRQGQMNEQFF; cdr3_nt: TGTGCCAGCACCCGTCAAGGACAGATGAATGAGCAGTTCTTC
j_call: TRBJ2-5; d_call: TRBD1; v_call: TRBV25-1; clone_size: few; cdr3_aa: CASSRTGGHFETQYF; cdr3_nt: TGTGCCAGCAGTAGGACAGGGGGTCACTTCGAGACCCAGTACTTC
j_call: TRBJ2-7; d_call: TRBD2; v_call: TRBV9; clone_size: few; cdr3_aa: CASSGPSGGTYEQYF; cdr3_nt: TGTGCCAGCAGCGGGCCTTCCGGGGGGACCTACGAGCAGTACTTC
j_call: TRBJ1-3; d_call: TRBD1; v_call: TRBV6-5; clone_size: NA; cdr3_aa: CASSLTGVGDTIYF; cdr3_nt: TGTGCCAGCAGTCTGACAGGGGTTGGAGACACCATATATTTT
j_call: TRBJ2-1; d_call: NA; v_call: TRBV15; clone_size: few; cdr3_aa: CATTRGDARDEQFF; cdr3_nt: TGTGCCACTACCAGGGGGGACGCCCGCGATGAGCAGTTCTTC
j_call: TRBJ2-1; d_call: TRBD2; v_call: TRBV2; clone_size: NA; cdr3_aa: CASSGTSGLPYNEQFF; cdr3_nt: TGTGCCAGCAGTGGGACTAGCGGGCTTCCCTACAATGAGCAGTTCTTC
j_call: TRBJ2-7; d_call: NA; v_call: TRBV29-1; clone_size: NA; cdr3_aa: CSVERPRGEGYEQYF; cdr3_nt: TGCAGCGTTGAAAGGCCCCGCGGGGAAGGCTACGAGCAGTACTTC
j_call: TRBJ1-4; d_call: TRBD1; v_call: TRBV5-1; clone_size: few; cdr3_aa: CASSVGTGEVKLFF; cdr3_nt: TGCGCCAGCAGCGTCGGGACAGGCGAGGTAAAACTGTTTTTT
j_call: TRBJ1-2; d_call: TRBD1; v_call: TRBV9; clone_size: NA; cdr3_aa: CASSGPRGSHEDGYTF; cdr3_nt: TGTGCCAGCAGCGGCCCCAGGGGGTCTCACGAGGATGGCTACACCTTC
j_call: TRBJ2-1; d_call: TRBD1; v_call: TRBV7-9; clone_size: NA; cdr3_aa: CASSLYRDRDHNEQFF; cdr3_nt: TGTGCCAGCAGCCTTTACCGGGACAGGGACCACAATGAGCAGTTCTTC
j_call: TRBJ1-1; d_call: NA; v_call: TRBV7-6; clone_size: few; cdr3_aa: CASSRGAAPAFF; cdr3_nt: TGTGCCAGCAGCCGAGGCGCCGCCCCAGCTTTCTTT
j_call: TRBJ1-2; d_call: TRBD1; v_call: TRBV7-6; clone_size: NA; cdr3_aa: CASSGGTVTNYGYTF; cdr3_nt: TGTGCCAGCAGCGGAGGGACAGTCACCAACTATGGCTACACCTTC
j_call: TRBJ2-3; d_call: NA; v_call: TRBV14; clone_size: NA; cdr3_aa: CASSQGVADYTDTQYF; cdr3_nt: TGTGCCAGCAGCCAAGGGGTAGCGGATTACACAGATACGCAGTATTTT
j_call: TRBJ2-5; d_call: NA; v_call: TRBV6-6; clone_size: few; cdr3_aa: CASSYPERGTQYF; cdr3_nt: TGTGCCAGCAGTTACCCAGAACGGGGTACCCAGTACTTC
j_call: TRBJ2-1; d_call: TRBD1; v_call: TRBV11-1; clone_size: few; cdr3_aa: CASSRWTGSSYNEQFF; cdr3_nt: TGTGCCAGCAGCCGTTGGACAGGGAGCTCCTACAATGAGCAGTTCTTC
j_call: TRBJ1-4; d_call: NA; v_call: TRBV5-4; clone_size: NA; cdr3_aa: CASSSGVRNEKLFF; cdr3_nt: TGTGCCAGCAGCTCCGGGGTGCGGAATGAAAAACTGTTTTTT
j_call: TRBJ1-5; d_call: TRBD1; v_call: TRBV18; clone_size: NA; cdr3_aa: CASSPGTGNQPQHF; cdr3_nt: TGTGCCAGCTCACCCGGGACAGGTAATCAGCCCCAGCATTTT
j_call: TRBJ2-7; d_call: NA; v_call: TRBV4-3; clone_size: NA; cdr3_aa: CASSQGVRGSSYEQYF; cdr3_nt: TGCGCCAGCAGCCAAGGGGTGCGAGGAAGCTCCTACGAGCAGTACTTC
j_call: TRBJ2-1; d_call: NA; v_call: TRBV10-3; clone_size: few; cdr3_aa: CAIAGAYNEQFF; cdr3_nt: TGTGCCATCGCGGGGGCGTACAATGAGCAGTTCTTC
j_call: TRBJ1-2; d_call: NA; v_call: TRBV7-3; clone_size: NA; cdr3_aa: CASSSTDTYGYTF; cdr3_nt: TGTGCCAGCAGCTCGACCGACACCTATGGCTACACCTTC
j_call: TRBJ2-6; d_call: NA; v_call: TRBV28; clone_size: few; cdr3_aa: CASSLSLRVGANVLTF; cdr3_nt: TGTGCCAGCAGTTTATCTCTCAGGGTAGGGGCCAACGTCCTGACTTTC
j_call: TRBJ2-3; d_call: TRBD2; v_call: TRBV5-1; clone_size: NA; cdr3_aa: CASSSLLAELTDTQYF; cdr3_nt: TGCGCCAGCAGCTCCCTCCTAGCGGAGCTCACAGATACGCAGTATTTT
j_call: TRBJ1-5; d_call: NA; v_call: TRBV6-5; clone_size: few; cdr3_aa: CASSYSGVGYQPQHF; cdr3_nt: TGTGCCAGCAGTTACTCGGGGGTGGGGTATCAGCCCCAGCATTTT
j_call: TRBJ1-5; d_call: NA; v_call: TRBV27; clone_size: NA; cdr3_aa: CASKSWQGAYNQPQHF; cdr3_nt: TGTGCCAGCAAATCATGGCAGGGAGCCTACAATCAGCCCCAGCATTTT
j_call: TRBJ2-3; d_call: NA; v_call: TRBV4-2; clone_size: NA; cdr3_aa: CASSQQGDLGGDTQYF; cdr3_nt: TGTGCCAGCAGCCAACAAGGGGACCTGGGGGGAGATACGCAGTATTTT
j_call: TRBJ2-7; d_call: NA; v_call: TRBV2; clone_size: NA; cdr3_aa: CASTLAYEQYF; cdr3_nt: TGTGCCAGCACACTCGCCTACGAGCAGTACTTC
j_call: TRBJ2-3; d_call: TRBD2; v_call: TRBV7-2; clone_size: few; cdr3_aa: CASSLALLAGGLGDTQYF; cdr3_nt: TGTGCCAGCAGCTTAGCCCTCCTAGCGGGAGGGTTGGGAGATACGCAGTATTTT
j_call: TRBJ1-5; d_call: TRBD1; v_call: TRBV7-2; clone_size: few; cdr3_aa: CASSIDRVSNQPQHF; cdr3_nt: TGTGCCAGCAGCATCGACAGGGTTAGCAATCAGCCCCAGCATTTT
j_call: TRBJ2-1; d_call: TRBD1; v_call: TRBV25-1; clone_size: NA; cdr3_aa: CASSAAPGTVPYNEQFF; cdr3_nt: TGTGCCAGCAGTGCAGCCCCCGGGACAGTTCCCTACAATGAGCAGTTCTTC
j_call: TRBJ1-1; d_call: NA; v_call: TRBV5-1; clone_size: few; cdr3_aa: CASRGTGRTEAFF; cdr3_nt: TGCGCCAGCAGAGGAACAGGTAGGACTGAAGCTTTCTTT
j_call: TRBJ1-1; d_call: NA; v_call: TRBV7-9; clone_size: NA; cdr3_aa: CASSLGGRNTEAFF; cdr3_nt: TGTGCCAGCAGCTTAGGGGGTCGAAACACTGAAGCTTTCTTT
j_call: TRBJ1-2; d_call: NA; v_call: TRBV7-2; clone_size: NA; cdr3_aa: CASSLEGRSVNYGYTF; cdr3_nt: TGTGCCAGCAGCTTAGAGGGCCGGTCGGTAAACTATGGCTACACCTTC
j_call: TRBJ2-3; d_call: NA; v_call: TRBV6-1; clone_size: NA; cdr3_aa: CAIPRATSTDTQYF; cdr3_nt: TGTGCCATTCCCAGGGCCACCAGCACAGATACGCAGTATTTT
j_call: TRBJ2-2; d_call: TRBD2; v_call: TRBV4-1; clone_size: few; cdr3_aa: CASSKRGLAGGDDTGELFF; cdr3_nt: TGCGCCAGCAGCAAACGGGGACTAGCGGGAGGGGACGACACCGGGGAGCTGTTTTTT
j_call: TRBJ2-7; d_call: TRBD1; v_call: TRBV7-3; clone_size: NA; cdr3_aa: CASSVGTGGGEQYF; cdr3_nt: TGTGCCAGCAGCGTCGGGACAGGGGGCGGTGAGCAGTACTTC
j_call: TRBJ2-3; d_call: NA; v_call: TRBV18; clone_size: NA; cdr3_aa: CASAARITRSTDTQYF; cdr3_nt: TGTGCCAGCGCAGCGAGAATCACGAGATCCACAGATACGCAGTATTTT
j_call: TRBJ2-2; d_call: NA; v_call: TRBV12-5; clone_size: few; cdr3_aa: CASGSTTPRRTGELFF; cdr3_nt: TGTGCTAGTGGTTCGACGACACCCCGGCGAACCGGGGAGCTGTTTTTT
j_call: TRBJ2-7; d_call: NA; v_call: TRBV10-3; clone_size: NA; cdr3_aa: CAISDWTTYEQYF; cdr3_nt: TGTGCCATCAGTGATTGGACTACCTACGAGCAGTACTTC
j_call: TRBJ2-1; d_call: NA; v_call: TRBV9; clone_size: few; cdr3_aa: CASSVGPARGLRANEQFF; cdr3_nt: TGTGCCAGCAGCGTTGGTCCCGCGAGGGGACTTCGAGCCAATGAGCAGTTCTTC
j_call: TRBJ2-3; d_call: NA; v_call: TRBV27; clone_size: few; cdr3_aa: CASTRGRGSTDTQYF; cdr3_nt: TGTGCCAGCACCCGGGGGCGGGGAAGCACAGATACGCAGTATTTT
j_call: TRBJ1-5; d_call: NA; v_call: TRBV5-1; clone_size: NA; cdr3_aa: CASSLGHNSNQPQHF; cdr3_nt: TGCGCCAGCAGCTTGGGGCATAATAGCAATCAGCCCCAGCATTTT
j_call: TRBJ2-1; d_call: NA; v_call: TRBV7-9; clone_size: few; cdr3_aa: CASSPRGMVKGNEQFF; cdr3_nt: TGTGCCAGCAGCCCCCGAGGTATGGTGAAGGGCAATGAGCAGTTCTTC
j_call: TRBJ2-7; d_call: TRBD1; v_call: TRBV28; clone_size: NA; cdr3_aa: CASTDFGTGSIYEQYF; cdr3_nt: TGTGCCAGCACCGATTTTGGGACAGGGTCTATCTACGAGCAGTACTTC
j_call: TRBJ1-4; d_call: NA; v_call: TRBV18; clone_size: NA; cdr3_aa: CASSPTEMDEKLFF; cdr3_nt: TGTGCCAGCTCACCGACAGAAATGGATGAAAAACTGTTTTTT
j_call: TRBJ2-7; d_call: NA; v_call: TRBV19; clone_size: NA; cdr3_aa: CASSRDGVYEQYF; cdr3_nt: TGTGCCAGTAGTCGGGACGGGGTTTACGAGCAGTACTTC
j_call: TRBJ1-2; d_call: NA; v_call: TRBV19; clone_size: NA; cdr3_aa: CATKQVYGYTF; cdr3_nt: TGTGCCACCAAACAGGTCTATGGCTACACCTTC
j_call: TRBJ2-1; d_call: NA; v_call: TRBV5-1; clone_size: NA; cdr3_aa: CASSIGTYNEQFF; cdr3_nt: TGCGCCAGCAGCATCGGGACCTACAATGAGCAGTTCTTC
j_call: TRBJ2-5; d_call: NA; v_call: TRBV7-2; clone_size: few; cdr3_aa: CASSSTLLTQYF; cdr3_nt: TGTGCCAGCAGCTCTACACTCCTGACCCAGTACTTC
j_call: TRBJ2-1; d_call: TRBD2; v_call: TRBV7-3; clone_size: NA; cdr3_aa: CASSLREGEQFF; cdr3_nt: TGTGCCAGCAGCTTGAGGGAGGGTGAGCAGTTCTTC
j_call: TRBJ2-3; d_call: NA; v_call: TRBV4-3; clone_size: few; cdr3_aa: CASSLETSTDTQYF; cdr3_nt: TGCGCCAGCAGCCTAGAGACTAGCACAGATACGCAGTATTTT